This T cell receptor (beta chain) emerged from a study of T cell repertoires in cytomegalovirus infection. Study details: Carrying CMV and the relevant HLA type showed in public TCR beta signatures.

The table lists this clonotype with many counts. The antigen is undetermined. The study, taken as a whole, reports: CMV-specific TCR beta clonotypes restricted by HLA-C were the ones dominating the ex vivo response. Using cumulative public TCR beta family frequency, the authors identified those who carried CMV together with the relevant HLA.

TCRdb fed the reads into MiXCR, producing one record per CDR3 protein. This table holds around 260,000 distinct CDR3 sequences, approximately 8.3% found once. The CDR3 runs to 16 residues. With V trimmed by 0 bases and J by 6 bases, 11 bases remained unmatched. The V gene's germline CDR1 is SGHTA and CDR2 FQGNSA. The TCR originated in a human donor in good health (CMV status not recorded). Some clones in this sample may be carry-over from other donors' samples. The sequenced sample was PBMCs. The chain couples TRBV7-2 to TRBJ2-7; 7 positions agree with TRBD2. This CDR3 is CASSLALGGTDGEQYF. The CDR3 DNA sequence: TGTGCCAGCAGCTTAGCGCTCGGGGGGACGGACGGCGAGCAGTACTTC.